The 5 T cell receptor beta chains presented below share a single source sample, sequenced in a study of blood T cells in healthy people across ages. Using a J-beta primer mix together with a sample-barcoded 5' primer, a second PCR was run for about 6 to 12 cycles. TCRdb re-derived calls from the 5' RACE reads in MiXCR, one entry per CDR3 protein. The table lists over a million distinct CDR3 sequences, 25% of them singletons. This sample also appeared in a second study, on T cells of mothers and their children.

The source material was blood. The source of these receptors is a girl aged 2-10 years in good health.

The V gene is TRBV20-1, the J gene TRBJ1-1; TRBD1 is a possible D gene (5 bases). In germline, CDR1 is DFQATT, CDR2 SNEGSKA (reference sequence). CDR3 length equals 13 residues. Trimming removed 5 bases from V and 3 bases from J, with 13 bases in between. Here the CDR3 DNA reads TGCAGTGCTGGTTTGGGGGGGGACACTGAAGCTTTCTTT. This encodes CSAGLGGDTEAFF.

The V call is TRBV7-9, the J call TRBJ1-3, with D unclear. Germline loops: CDR1 SEHNR, CDR2 FQNEAQ (reference sequence). The germline V and J ends were trimmed by 0 bases and 1 base, with 10 bases remaining between them. The CDR3 covers 16 residues. CDR3 bases: TGTGCCAGCAGCTTAGCCCTCCTCGTGTCTGGAAACACCATATATTTT. It encodes CASSLALLVSGNTIYF.

The V call is TRBV28, the J call TRBJ2-1, with TRBD1 matching 8 bases. In germline, CDR1 is MDHEN, CDR2 SYDVKM. The V and J ends lost 8 bases and 5 bases, in that order; junction bases with no gene match: 8. The CDR3 sequence is 14 residues long. The CDR3 coding sequence is TGTGCCAGCCTACTGACAGGGGACCACAATGAGCAGTTCTTC. This codes for CASLLTGDHNEQFF. Variable domain in full (rest from reference TRBV28 and TRBJ2-1): DVKVTQSSRYLVKRTGEKVFLECVQDMDHENMFWYRQDPGLGLRLIYFSYDVKMKEKGDIPEGYSVSREKKERFSLILESASTNQTSMYLCASLLTGDHNEQFFGPGTRLTVL.

This clonotype was seen a handful of times. This chain links TRBV6-2 or TRBV6-3 with TRBJ1-4, with D hard to call. Trimming took off 5 bases at V and 10 bases at J, with 11 bases between the two ends. Germline-derived CDR1 and CDR2 are MNHEY and SVGEGT. This CDR3 spans 12 amino acids. The CDR3 loop is CASSLSPGKLFF. The DNA of the CDR3 is TGTGCCAGCAGTCTCTCGCCAGGAAAACTGTTTTTT.

The rearrangement joins TRBV7-3 to TRBJ1-2, with 8 bases matching TRBD1. The CDR3 is 16 amino acids. The V gene's germline CDR1 is SGHTA and CDR2 FQGTGA. V gave up 2 bases and J gave up 8 bases; unmatched junction bases: 13. The CDR3 nucleotides are TGTGCCAGCAGCTTATGGGCAGGGGGCGCCCAAGGAGGCTACACCTTC. Its translation: CASSLWAGGAQGGYTF.